This T cell receptor (beta chain) was profiled in a study of blood T cell repertoires in COVID-19 (dated by TCRdb to the early 2020s). Background on the whole study: The collaborator samples originated in the United States, Italy and Spain and spanned the acute and convalescent phases of COVID-19. The material from the prospective study consisted of cDNA or gDNA derived from T cells, B-cell-depleted T cells, or PBMCs. Deeply sampled blood TCRbeta repertoires from subjects exposed to, actively infected with, or recovered from COVID-19 were included in the dataset. The repertoires were released in a freely available public database meant as a resource for research on the immune response to SARS-CoV-2. Samples came from the ongoing ImmuneRACE study (first 160 participants) plus 1,254 subjects from 6 global collaborators. A de-identified subject ID, COVID-19 status, age in years and sex were almost always included in the sample metadata. HLA class I and class II types, where available, came from metadata supplied by the sample provider rather than from assay-based typing. The paper as a whole reports these results and caveats: The amount of clinical and demographic metadata varied by source and participant and was provided uncurated.

Each collaborating institution followed its own protocols to collect whole blood in K2EDTA tubes. For TCRbeta analysis, collaborator samples were shipped as frozen whole blood, as isolated PBMCs, or as DNA extracted from either sample type. Details on this clone: It lacks a known antigen. The input lacks base qualities; no much larger clone sits a single base away.

The immunoSEQ Assay, a bias-controlled multiplex PCR, was used to amplify TCRbeta CDR3 regions from genomic DNA. The authors processed their data as follows. Within the assay, amplification of reference gene primers was used to estimate how many nucleated cells each sample contained. To quantify the absolute abundance of each unique TCRbeta CDR3 rearrangement, sequence reads were collapsed and filtered. For each sample, productive Simpson clonality was calculated by taking the square root of Simpson's diversity index across productive rearrangements. The table was pulled from immuneACCESS by TCRdb, which kept in-frame rearrangements only. Such tables lose some clones; where checked, under half of the loss comes from unresolved V genes, and the rest has no known cause. The V and J calls and clone size come from that table; D and trimming were worked out from the DNA. The table for this sample lists some 150,000 clones; 80% of them were counted only once. 10% to 15% of the sample belongs to the ten largest clones.

The CDR3, from cysteine to phenylalanine, totals 15 residues. CDR3 DNA is the only sequence kept; it has 45 bases, read in frame from the first base. Sequences MDHEN (CDR1) and SYDVKM (CDR2) are obtained from the germline V gene. V has 7 bases trimmed and J has 4 bases trimmed; junction bases matching no gene number 10. The chain uses TRBV28 and TRBJ1-3, with TRBD1 matching 7 junction bases. What was sequenced was peripheral blood. The receptor was derived from a man aged 55 to 70 with active or convalescent COVID-19. The DNA sequence is TGTGCCAGCACCTCCTATGGGACAGACGGAAACACCATATATTTT. Its translation is CASTSYGTDGNTIYF.